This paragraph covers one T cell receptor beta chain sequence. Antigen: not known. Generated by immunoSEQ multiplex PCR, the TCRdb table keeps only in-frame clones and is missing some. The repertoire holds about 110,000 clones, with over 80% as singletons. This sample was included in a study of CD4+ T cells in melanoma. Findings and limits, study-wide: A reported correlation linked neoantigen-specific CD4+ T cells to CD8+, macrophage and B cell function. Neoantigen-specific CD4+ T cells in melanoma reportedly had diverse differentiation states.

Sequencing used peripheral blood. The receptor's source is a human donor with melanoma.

The CDR3 reads CASSLGSGRWDTQYF. The DNA of the CDR3 is TGTGCCAGCAGCTTAGGGTCGGGGAGGTGGGATACGCAGTATTTT. The chain uses TRBV7-2 and TRBJ2-3; D perhaps matches TRBD2 (6 bases). The CDR3 totals 15 residues. The germline V and J ends were trimmed by 1 base and 6 bases, with 14 bases remaining between them. CDR1 is SGHTA and CDR2 is FQGNSA in the germline V gene.